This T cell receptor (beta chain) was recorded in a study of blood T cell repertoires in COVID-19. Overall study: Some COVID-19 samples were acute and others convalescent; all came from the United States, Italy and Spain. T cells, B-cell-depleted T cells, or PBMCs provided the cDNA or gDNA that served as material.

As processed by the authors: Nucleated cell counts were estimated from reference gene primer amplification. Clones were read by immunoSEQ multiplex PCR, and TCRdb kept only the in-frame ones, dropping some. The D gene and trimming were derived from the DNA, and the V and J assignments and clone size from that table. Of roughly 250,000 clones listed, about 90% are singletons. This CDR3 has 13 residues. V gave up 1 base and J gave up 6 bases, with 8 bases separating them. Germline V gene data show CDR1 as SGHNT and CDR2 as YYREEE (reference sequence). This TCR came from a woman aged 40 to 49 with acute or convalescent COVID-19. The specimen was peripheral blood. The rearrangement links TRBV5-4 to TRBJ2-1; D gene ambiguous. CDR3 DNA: TGTGCCAGCAGCTTGCCCGTATCCAATGAGCAGTTCTTC. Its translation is CASSLPVSNEQFF. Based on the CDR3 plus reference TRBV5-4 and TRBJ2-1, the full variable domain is ETGVTQSPTHLIKTRGQQVTLRCSSQSGHNTVSWYQQALGQGPQFIFQYYREEENGRGNFPPRFSGLQFPNYSSELNVNALELDDSALYLCASSLPVSNEQFFGPGTRLTVL.